This T cell receptor (beta chain) was recovered during a study of blood T cells in healthy people across ages. Trimming stripped 0 bases from V and 2 bases from J, with 13 bases between. The CDR3 is 16 residues long. Germline CDR1 and CDR2: MNHEY and SVGEGT. General study points: PBMCs that were unsorted prevented a conclusive naive versus antigen-experienced comparison.

Notes on this clonotype: As yet, its antigen is unknown.

The draw of peripheral blood yielded approximately 10 milliliters from each donor. Together with a sample-barcoded 5' primer, a J-beta primer mix was included in a second PCR lasting about 7 to 12 cycles. TCRdb itself ran the 5' RACE reads through MiXCR, one entry per CDR3 protein. The top ten hold 20% to 25% of the sample, which has hundreds of thousands of distinct CDR3 sequences, 58% seen once. The specimen was blood. This rearrangement joins TRBV6-2 or TRBV6-3 to TRBJ1-1, with D unresolved. The sequence was collected from a young man in good health. The CDR3 region has the DNA TGTGCCAGCAGTTACTCGAAGGACCCTTTCAACACTGAAGCTTTCTTT. As protein: CASSYSKDPFNTEAFF.